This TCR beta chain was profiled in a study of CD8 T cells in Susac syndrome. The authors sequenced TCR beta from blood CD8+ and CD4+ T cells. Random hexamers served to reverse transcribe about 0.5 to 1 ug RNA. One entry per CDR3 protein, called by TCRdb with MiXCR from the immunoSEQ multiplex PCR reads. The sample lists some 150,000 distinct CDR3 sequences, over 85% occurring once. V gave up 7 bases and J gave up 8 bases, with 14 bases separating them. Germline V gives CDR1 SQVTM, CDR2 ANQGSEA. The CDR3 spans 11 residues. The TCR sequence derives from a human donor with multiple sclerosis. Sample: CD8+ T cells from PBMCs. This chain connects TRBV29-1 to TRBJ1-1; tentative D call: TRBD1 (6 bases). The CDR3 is CSGGRAAEAFF. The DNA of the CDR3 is TGCAGCGGGGGGCGGGCGGCAGAAGCTTTCTTT.